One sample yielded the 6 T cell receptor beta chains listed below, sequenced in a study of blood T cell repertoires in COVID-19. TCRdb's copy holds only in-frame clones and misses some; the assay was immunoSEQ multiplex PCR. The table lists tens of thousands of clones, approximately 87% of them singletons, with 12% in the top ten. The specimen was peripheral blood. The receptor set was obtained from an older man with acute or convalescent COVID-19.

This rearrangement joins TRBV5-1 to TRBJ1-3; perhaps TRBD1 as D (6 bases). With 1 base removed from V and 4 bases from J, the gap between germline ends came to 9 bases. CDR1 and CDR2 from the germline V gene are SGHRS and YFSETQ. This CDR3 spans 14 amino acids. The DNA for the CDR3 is TGCGCCAGCAGCTTGCCGGACAGCGGAAACACCATATATTTT. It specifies CASSLPDSGNTIYF.

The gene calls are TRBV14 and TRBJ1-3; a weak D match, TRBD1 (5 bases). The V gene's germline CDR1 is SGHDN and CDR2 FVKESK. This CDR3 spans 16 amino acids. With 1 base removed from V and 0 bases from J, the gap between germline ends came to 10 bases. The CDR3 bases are TGTGCCAGCAGCCAAGCAGGGTCCTTCTCTGGAAACACCATATATTTT. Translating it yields CASSQAGSFSGNTIYF.

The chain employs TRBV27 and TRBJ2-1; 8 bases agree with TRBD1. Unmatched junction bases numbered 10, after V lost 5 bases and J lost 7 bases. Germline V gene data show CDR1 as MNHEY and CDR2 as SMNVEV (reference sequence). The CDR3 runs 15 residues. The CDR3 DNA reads TGTGCCAGCAGTCTCCTGGGGACAGGTCAGAATGAGCAGTTCTTC. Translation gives CASSLLGTGQNEQFF.

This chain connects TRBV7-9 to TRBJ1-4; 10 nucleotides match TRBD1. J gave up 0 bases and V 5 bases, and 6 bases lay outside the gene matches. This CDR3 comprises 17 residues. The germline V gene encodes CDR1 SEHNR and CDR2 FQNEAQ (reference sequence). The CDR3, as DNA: TGTGCCAGCAGCCCCCGACAGGGGGCTGCAACTAATGAAAAACTGTTTTTT. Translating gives CASSPRQGAATNEKLFF.

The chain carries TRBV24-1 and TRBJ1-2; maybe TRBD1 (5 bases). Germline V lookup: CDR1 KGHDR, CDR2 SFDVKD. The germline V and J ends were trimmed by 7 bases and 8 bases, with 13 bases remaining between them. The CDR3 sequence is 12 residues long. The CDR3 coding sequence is TGTGCCACCAGGGACAATTCCATGGGCTACACCTTC. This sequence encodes CATRDNSMGYTF.

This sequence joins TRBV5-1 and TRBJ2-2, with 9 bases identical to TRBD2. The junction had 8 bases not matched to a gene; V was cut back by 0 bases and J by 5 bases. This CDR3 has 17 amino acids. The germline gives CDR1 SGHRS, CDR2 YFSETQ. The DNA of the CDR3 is TGCGCCAGCAGCTTGGGCATAGCGGGAGTAGGTACCGGGGAGCTGTTTTTT. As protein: CASSLGIAGVGTGELFF. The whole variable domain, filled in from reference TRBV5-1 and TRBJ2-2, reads KAGVTQTPRYLIKTRGQQVTLSCSPISGHRSVSWYQQTPGQGLQFLFEYFSETQRNKGNFPGRFSGRQFSNSRSEMNVSTLELGDSALYLCASSLGIAGVGTGELFFGEGSRLTVL.